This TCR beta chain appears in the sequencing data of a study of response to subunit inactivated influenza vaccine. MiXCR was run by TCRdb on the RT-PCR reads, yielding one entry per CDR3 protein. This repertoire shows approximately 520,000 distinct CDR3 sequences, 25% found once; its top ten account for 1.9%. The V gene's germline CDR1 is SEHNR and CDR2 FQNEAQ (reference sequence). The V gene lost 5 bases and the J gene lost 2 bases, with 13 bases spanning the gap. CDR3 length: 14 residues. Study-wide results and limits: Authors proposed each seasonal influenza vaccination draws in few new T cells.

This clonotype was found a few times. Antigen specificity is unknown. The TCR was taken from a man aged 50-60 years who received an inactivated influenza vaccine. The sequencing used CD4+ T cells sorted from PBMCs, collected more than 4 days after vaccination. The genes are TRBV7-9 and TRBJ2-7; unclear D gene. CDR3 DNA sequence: TGTGCCAGCAGCAATGGGTACCCTACCTACGAGCAGTACTTC. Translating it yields CASSNGYPTYEQYF. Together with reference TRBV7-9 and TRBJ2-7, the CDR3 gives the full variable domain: DTGVSQNPRHKITKRGQNVTFRCDPISEHNRLYWYRQTLGQGPEFLTYFQNEAQLEKSRLLSDRFSAERPKGSFSTLEIQRTEQGDSAMYLCASSNGYPTYEQYFGPGTRLTVT.